This entry is about one TCR beta chain. This CDR3 spans 12 amino acids. In germline, CDR1 is SEHNR, CDR2 FQNEAQ (reference sequence). The V end was cut by 4 bases, the J end by 8 bases, with 9 bases between. Produced via immunoSEQ multiplex PCR; TCRdb's table is partial and in-frame only. The profile shows roughly 40,000 clones, roughly 80% of them singletons. This specimen belongs to a study of blood T cell repertoires in COVID-19. The specimen sequenced was peripheral blood. The chain carries TRBV7-9 and TRBJ2-1; D remains ambiguous. The sequence was collected from a woman older than 75 with acute or convalescent COVID-19. CDR3 region: CASSSNFDEQFF. CDR3 DNA sequence: TGTGCCAGCAGCTCGAACTTTGATGAGCAGTTCTTC.